The text below deals with one T cell receptor (beta chain). The antigen is not known. This entry comes from a study of CD8+ T cells in alopecia areata. For the study at large: Treated patients took oral tofacitinib at 5 to 10 mg twice daily. The study gave tofacitinib for 6 to 18 months, then 6 months off drug. Notes on the study in general: Elevated clonality characterized lesional scalp relative to normal scalp, particularly in alopecia totalis/universalis.

Germline assignment: CDR1 PRHDT and CDR2 FYEKMQ (reference sequence). This CDR3 is built from 15 residues. The junction had 10 bases not matched to a gene; V was cut back by 5 bases and J by 4 bases. Specified treatment: oral pan-JAK inhibitor, 5-10 mg twice daily. Collected material from alopecia areata patients comprised lesional scalp punch biopsies and peripheral blood. RNA, once extracted, was reverse transcribed into cDNA for use as the sequencing template. Using immunoSEQ multiplex PCR, the repertoire was profiled, and TCRdb retains in-frame clones only, with some absent. The table shows some 180,000 clones, with about 47% occurring only once.

This receptor was identified in a human donor with alopecia areata. This material consisted of CD8+ T cells sorted from blood, taken around week 53, from a patient treated with tofacitinib. The J gene is TRBJ1-2, the V gene TRBV13, with 7 nucleotides matching TRBD1. The CDR3 protein is CASSPHRGWSYGYTF. The CDR3 DNA sequence: TGTGCCAGCAGCCCTCACAGGGGATGGAGCTATGGCTACACCTTC.